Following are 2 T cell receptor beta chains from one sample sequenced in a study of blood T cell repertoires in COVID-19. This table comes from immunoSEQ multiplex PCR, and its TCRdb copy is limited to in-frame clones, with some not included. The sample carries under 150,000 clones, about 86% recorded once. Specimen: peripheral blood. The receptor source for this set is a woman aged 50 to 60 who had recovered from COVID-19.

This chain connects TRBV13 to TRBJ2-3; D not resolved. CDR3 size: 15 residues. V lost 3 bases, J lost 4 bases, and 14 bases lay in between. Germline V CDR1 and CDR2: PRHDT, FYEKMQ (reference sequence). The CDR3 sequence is CASSFMGVRADTQYF. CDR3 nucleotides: TGTGCCAGCAGCTTTATGGGCGTGCGTGCAGATACGCAGTATTTT.

CDR3 in amino acids: CASSIRRGSEAFF. In DNA, the CDR3 is TGTGCCAGTAGTATTCGCAGGGGCTCTGAAGCTTTCTTT. The V and J genes are TRBV19 and TRBJ1-1; D may be TRBD1 (6 bases). This CDR3 region has 13 residues. CDR1 is LNHDA, CDR2 SQIVND, per germline (reference sequence). The V and J ends lost 3 bases and 6 bases respectively, with 11 bases between them.